Listed here are 20 T cell receptor beta chains from one sample, sequenced in a study of blood T cell repertoires in COVID-19. Profiling relied on immunoSEQ multiplex PCR, and the TCRdb table lists in-frame clones only, not all of them. The sample carries 150,000 to 200,000 clones, 94% recorded once. What was sequenced was peripheral blood. Receptors were obtained from a man aged 25 to 45 with COVID-19, enrolled during active disease.

Here the CDR3 DNA reads TGTGCCAGCACCGTCTCGGGACAGAACACCGGGGAGCTGTTTTTT. This encodes CASTVSGQNTGELFF. The chain links TRBV5-4 to TRBJ2-2; TRBD1 might be the D (6 bases). The germline V gene has CDR1 SGHNT and CDR2 YYREEE (reference sequence). The length of the CDR3 is 15 residues. V was cut by 6 bases and J by 1 base, with 13 bases left in between.

The chain is built from TRBV2 and TRBJ1-4, with unresolved D. V was clipped by 6 bases and J by 7 bases, with 9 bases between them. The CDR3 sequence is 12 residues long. Per germline, CDR1 SNHLY and CDR2 FYNNEI. This chain's CDR3 is CASRDEGEKLFF. The CDR3 DNA follows: TGTGCCAGCAGGGATGAGGGTGAAAAACTGTTTTTT.

J is TRBJ2-2 and V is TRBV9; TRBD1 matches at 7 bases. V shed 4 bases and J 5 bases; nucleotides not matched to a gene: 8. The germline V gene encodes CDR1 SGDLS and CDR2 YYNGEE. This CDR3 contains 15 residues. CDR3 sequence reads: CASSPTGAETGELFF. The CDR3 bases are TGTGCCAGCAGCCCCACAGGGGCAGAGACCGGGGAGCTGTTTTTT. The full variable domain, completed using reference TRBV9 and TRBJ2-2, is DSGVTQTPKHLITATGQRVTLRCSPRSGDLSVYWYQQSLDQGLQFLIQYYNGEERAKGNILERFSAQQFPDLHSELNLSSLELGDSALYFCASSPTGAETGELFFGEGSRLTVL.

CDR3 DNA sequence: TGCGCCAGCAGCTGGACTAGCGGGCATGATTGGGGCACCGGGGAGCTGTTTTTT. This encodes CASSWTSGHDWGTGELFF. The chain has TRBV5-1 and TRBJ2-2, with 11 bases lining up with TRBD2. The CDR3 consists of 18 residues. Trimming removed 3 bases from V and 4 bases from J; junction bases left unmatched: 11. Germline assignment: CDR1 SGHRS and CDR2 YFSETQ.

The chain links TRBV7-7 to TRBJ2-5; possible D gene TRBD1, 5 bases. Germline CDR1 is SSHAT and CDR2 is FNYEAQ (reference sequence). Trimming cost V 3 bases and J 2 bases, with 10 bases left between them. The CDR3 loop spans 14 amino acids. The CDR3, as DNA: TGTGCCAGCAGCTTGGGGCAGTATCAAGAGACCCAGTACTTC. Amino acid sequence: CASSLGQYQETQYF.

V usage is TRBV5-1 and J usage is TRBJ1-1, with 7 bases fitting TRBD1. J was trimmed by 4 bases and V by 2 bases; bases with no gene match: 2. The CDR3 is 13 amino acids. CDR1 and CDR2 (germline): SGHRS, YFSETQ. The CDR3 region has the DNA TGCGCCAGCAGCTTCTACAGGGGCACTGAAGCTTTCTTT. This translates into CASSFYRGTEAFF.

Note on this clone: The identical CDR3 is also encoded by other nucleotide sequences in the sample. The chain uses TRBV3-1 (or the pseudogene TRBV3-2) and TRBJ2-1, with a possible D match to TRBD2 (5 bases). From germline, CDR1 is LGHDT and CDR2 YNNKEL (reference sequence). The CDR3 has 15 amino acids. V was cut by 0 bases and J by 1 base, with 7 bases left in between. CDR3 sequence reads: CASSQDRDSYNEQFF. DNA for the CDR3: TGTGCCAGCAGCCAAGATCGGGATTCCTACAATGAGCAGTTCTTC.

This rearrangement joins TRBV19 to TRBJ1-1; 7 positions match TRBD1. Germline CDR1 is LNHDA and CDR2 is SQIVND (reference sequence). With V trimmed by 7 bases and J by 7 bases, 6 bases remained unmatched. This CDR3 region has 12 residues. The chain's CDR3 is CASTRQGGEAFF. The DNA of the CDR3 is TGTGCCAGTACCAGACAGGGCGGTGAAGCTTTCTTT.

A word on this clone: The same CDR3 can be traced to other DNA sequences in this sample. V gene TRBV19 combines with J gene TRBJ1-1, with D perhaps TRBD1 (6 bases). Trimming removed 3 bases from V and 1 base from J, with 9 bases in between. The germline V gene has CDR1 LNHDA and CDR2 SQIVND (reference sequence). The CDR3 totals 14 residues. CDR3 amino acids: CASSIGRGNTEAFF. The CDR3 bases are TGTGCCAGTAGTATCGGCAGGGGGAACACTGAAGCTTTCTTT.

This chain connects TRBV13 to TRBJ1-1; TRBD1 matches 9 bases. Per the germline V gene, CDR1 is PRHDT and CDR2 is FYEKMQ (reference sequence). The trim removed 5 bases at V and 6 bases at J, leaving 10 bases unmatched. The CDR3 runs 15 residues. CDR3 nucleotide sequence: TGTGCCAGCAGCACGTACAGGGGGCGATACGCTGAAGCTTTCTTT. Translated: CASSTYRGRYAEAFF.

This rearrangement joins TRBV6-5 to TRBJ1-1; D call uncertain. The CDR3 length is 15 residues. Trimming pared 0 bases from V and 1 base from J, leaving 9 bases between. Per the germline V gene, CDR1 is MNHEY and CDR2 is SVGAGI. This chain's CDR3 is CASSYSTTGNTEAFF. The CDR3 bases are TGTGCCAGCAGTTACTCGACAACTGGGAACACTGAAGCTTTCTTT.

The chain combines TRBV28 with TRBJ2-7; D remains unclear. Germline values: CDR1 MDHEN, CDR2 SYDVKM. Trimming cost V 8 bases and J 3 bases, with 8 bases left between them. The CDR3 loop spans 11 amino acids. CDR3 amino acids: CASQNFYEQYF. The CDR3 region has the DNA TGTGCCAGCCAAAACTTCTACGAGCAGTACTTC. The full variable domain, completed using reference TRBV28 and TRBJ2-7, is DVKVTQSSRYLVKRTGEKVFLECVQDMDHENMFWYRQDPGLGLRLIYFSYDVKMKEKGDIPEGYSVSREKKERFSLILESASTNQTSMYLCASQNFYEQYFGPGTRLTVT.

The chain recombines TRBV11-3 with TRBJ2-5; D perhaps matches TRBD1 (6 bases). The V end was cut by 1 base, the J end by 4 bases, with 13 bases between. Germline V CDR1 and CDR2: SGHNT, YENEEA. CDR3 length: 15 residues. This CDR3 reads CASSLAGDVGETQYF. The CDR3 DNA is TGTGCCAGCAGCTTAGCAGGGGACGTAGGAGAGACCCAGTACTTC.

V and J are TRBV27 and TRBJ2-4; 14 nucleotides line up with TRBD2. This CDR3 is built from 19 residues. Germline CDR1 is MNHEY and CDR2 is SMNVEV (reference sequence). With V trimmed by 2 bases and J by 3 bases, 9 bases remained unmatched. CDR3 sequence (DNA): TGTGCCAGCAGTTTACGGGTGACTAGCGGGGGGGTAGGCAAAAACATTCAGTACTTC. Protein sequence: CASSLRVTSGGVGKNIQYF.

V and J are TRBV6-6 and TRBJ2-5; D call uncertain. The CDR3 is 15 amino acids. Per the germline V gene, CDR1 is MNHNY and CDR2 is SVGAGI (reference sequence). With 2 bases removed from V and 0 bases from J, the gap between germline ends came to 10 bases. As DNA, the CDR3 is TGTGCCAGCAGTTACCGCCCTGAGTACCAAGAGACCCAGTACTTC. The encoded protein is CASSYRPEYQETQYF.

This chain connects TRBV2 to TRBJ2-3; 10 bases map to TRBD1. J lost 6 bases, V lost 4 bases, and 7 bases had no gene match. The CDR3 has 15 amino acids. Germline loops: CDR1 SNHLY, CDR2 FYNNEI. CDR3 residues: CASSGPGQGMDTQYF. The CDR3 DNA reads as TGTGCCAGCAGTGGGCCGGGACAGGGGATGGATACGCAGTATTTT.

Only one count was recorded for this clone. The V and J genes are TRBV30 and TRBJ1-1; D call uncertain. V dropped 1 base and J dropped 0 bases, with 9 bases sitting between them. The CDR3 totals 14 residues. Per germline, CDR1 GTSNPN and CDR2 SVGIG (reference sequence). CDR3 bases: TGTGCCTGGAGTGCCCCCCCAATGAACACTGAAGCTTTCTTT. It specifies CAWSAPPMNTEAFF.

The chain links TRBV5-1 to TRBJ1-1; D is perhaps TRBD1 (5 bases). With 4 bases removed from V and 1 base from J, the gap between germline ends came to 14 bases. The CDR3 is made up of 15 amino acids. Germline assignment: CDR1 SGHRS and CDR2 YFSETQ. DNA for the CDR3: TGCGCCAGCAGCCCCGCCGGGGGGTCGAACACTGAAGCTTTCTTT. Protein sequence: CASSPAGGSNTEAFF. Drawing the rest from reference TRBV5-1 and TRBJ1-1, the complete variable domain is KAGVTQTPRYLIKTRGQQVTLSCSPISGHRSVSWYQQTPGQGLQFLFEYFSETQRNKGNFPGRFSGRQFSNSRSEMNVSTLELGDSALYLCASSPAGGSNTEAFFGQGTRLTVV.

V usage is TRBV5-1 and J usage is TRBJ2-1; 7 nucleotides line up with TRBD1. The V segment lost 0 bases and the J segment 4 bases; nucleotides outside the gene matches: 13. This CDR3 has 18 residues. Looked up from germline, CDR1 is SGHRS and CDR2 is YFSETQ. The CDR3 sequence: CASSLALWKGASYNEQFF. CDR3 nucleotide sequence: TGCGCCAGCAGCTTGGCCTTATGGAAGGGGGCATCTTACAATGAGCAGTTCTTC.

The chain is built from TRBV5-1 and TRBJ1-3; 7 nucleotides align to TRBD1. This CDR3 is built from 16 residues. Germline assignment: CDR1 SGHRS and CDR2 YFSETQ. The V gene end was trimmed by 4 bases and the J gene end by 0 bases; junction bases not matched to a gene: 7. The CDR3 sequence is CASSRGQVNSGNTIYF. The CDR3 coding sequence is TGCGCCAGCAGCAGAGGACAGGTAAACTCTGGAAACACCATATATTTT.